These T cell receptor beta chains were read from a single sample in a study of cytotoxic CD8 clonotypes in ibrutinib-treated CLL. Method: immunoSEQ multiplex PCR; TCRdb's copy keeps in-frame clones and lacks some. The sample comprises about 130,000 clones, around 84% of which are singletons, and 2.5% to 3.5% rests with the top ten. Sample: PBMCs, taken after 24 months of ibrutinib treatment. These receptors all come from a human donor with chronic lymphocytic leukemia. Both conserved end residues are part of each CDR3. A D gene is named only where the DNA matches it firmly. A clone size is listed for some rows: how often the clone was seen (once, few, many), or a class if it is expanded.

TRBV28	NA	TRBD1	TRBJ1-4	TGTGCCGGGGGGCAGGGGGTAGATGAAAAACTGTTTTTT	CAGGQGVDEKLFF
TRBV27	NA	TRBD1	TRBJ2-1	TGTGCCAGCAGTCCATATCGGACAGGGTCGCGGAATGAGCAGTTCTTC	CASSPYRTGSRNEQFF
TRBV7-8	NA	NA	TRBJ1-5	TGTGCCAGCAGCCCCCCGGGTGGCGGGACATATCGTCAGCCCCAGCATTTT	CASSPPGGGTYRQPQHF
TRBV2	NA	NA	TRBJ1-1	TGTGCCAGCAGTCCAAACACCGGAAGAGTTTTCTTT	CASSPNTGRVFF
TRBV28	NA	NA	TRBJ1-1	TGTGCCAGTCTGGGGTTCACTGAAGCTTTCTTT	CASLGFTEAFF
TRBV28	NA	NA	TRBJ1-2	TGTGCCAGCAGTTTGGGGCGGGGCTACACCTTC	CASSLGRGYTF
TRBV21-1	NA	NA	TRBJ1-1	TGTGCCAGCAGCCGAAGAGCTATAGGGACGTCATACACTGAAGCTTTCTTT	CASSRRAIGTSYTEAFF
TRBV5-4	NA	NA	TRBJ1-2	TGTGCCAGCAGCTTGGTAGGGAAATATGGCTACACCTTC	CASSLVGKYGYTF
TRBV5-1	NA	TRBD2	TRBJ2-1	TGCGCCAGCAGCTTGGAACCTAGCGGGGCTCGGGGCAATGAGCAGTTCTTC	CASSLEPSGARGNEQFF
TRBV7-9	NA	NA	TRBJ1-4	TGTGCCAGCAGCTTTAGTGATACTAATGAAAAACTGTTTTTT	CASSFSDTNEKLFF
TRBV2	NA	NA	TRBJ1-5	TGTGCCAGCAGCCAAGGGCGGTCGAGCAATCAGCCCCAGCATTTT	CASSQGRSSNQPQHF
TRBV19	NA	NA	TRBJ1-1	TGTGCCAGTAGTATGTGGGAGGTGAGCACTGAAGCTTTCTTT	CASSMWEVSTEAFF
TRBV7-2	once	NA	TRBJ2-1	TGTGCCAGCAGCTTGTGGTATGAGCAGTTCTTC	CASSLWYEQFF
TRBV28	NA	NA	TRBJ1-5	TGTGCCAGCAGTTCGTGGGGGGTTAATCAGCCCCAGCATTTT	CASSSWGVNQPQHF
TRBV30	NA	NA	TRBJ1-3	TGTGCCTGGGGAGGGGGGTTCTCTGGAAACACCATATATTTT	CAWGGGFSGNTIYF
TRBV19	NA	NA	TRBJ2-2	TGTGCCTCTCCAACCCCCAGGGACCACACCGGGGAGCTGTTTTTT	CASPTPRDHTGELFF
TRBV18	NA	NA	TRBJ2-4	TGTGCCAGCTCACCAGAGAAGGGAGGGGGCGCCAAAAACATTCAGTACTTC	CASSPEKGGGAKNIQYF
TRBV30	NA	NA	TRBJ1-4	TGTGCCTGGAGCCCGGGGGGGGTGGTAGGGAGTGAAAAACTGTTTTTT	CAWSPGGVVGSEKLFF
TRBV9	NA	NA	TRBJ2-7	TGTGCCAGCAGCTCCCTACGGGACGGTTACGAGCAGTACTTC	CASSSLRDGYEQYF
TRBV11-2	few	NA	TRBJ1-1	TGTGCCAGCAGCTTATTTCAGAACACTGAAGCTTTCTTT	CASSLFQNTEAFF
TRBV19	NA	NA	TRBJ2-5	TGTGCCAGTAGTATTTTGGGAGGTACAGAGACCCAGTACTTC	CASSILGGTETQYF
TRBV9	NA	TRBD1	TRBJ2-5	TGTGCCAGCAGCCCCTTGGACGGGGACAGGGGACTAACGACCCAGTACTTC	CASSPLDGDRGLTTQYF
TRBV11-2	NA	TRBD1	TRBJ1-1	TGTGCCAGCAGTTCAAACCCTCCCCAGGGGGATCGTTTAACAGCTTTCTTT	CASSSNPPQGDRLTAFF
TRBV5-1	NA	NA	TRBJ2-7	TGCGCCAGCAGCTTGATAGCCGGGACCCACGAGCAGTACTTC	CASSLIAGTHEQYF
TRBV11-2	NA	NA	TRBJ1-2	TGCGCCAGCAGCCAAGATGGGTTGCGGCACAATGGCTACACCTTC	CASSQDGLRHNGYTF
TRBV11-2	few	TRBD2	TRBJ2-7	TGTGCCAGCAGCCGATCCTGGGGGGGCGAGCAGTACTTC	CASSRSWGGEQYF
TRBV19	NA	NA	TRBJ1-6	TGTGCCAGTAGCCCTAGACTCGGGTTGACTTCACCCCTCCACTTT	CASSPRLGLTSPLHF
TRBV28	NA	NA	TRBJ1-1	TGTGCCAGCAGTTACTCGACTGAAGCTTTCTTT	CASSYSTEAFF
TRBV28	NA	NA	TRBJ2-7	TGTGCCAGCGGCGGACAGTTCGAGCAGTACTTC	CASGGQFEQYF
TRBV7-9	few	TRBD1	TRBJ2-7	TGTGCCAGCAGCTTCCAGGGGGCTAGGGGCGAGCAGTACTTC	CASSFQGARGEQYF
TRBV7-2	NA	NA	TRBJ1-5	TGTGCCAGCAGCTTGGGCTTTAATCAGCCCCAGCATTTT	CASSLGFNQPQHF
TRBV5-4	NA	NA	TRBJ2-1	TGTGCCAGCAGCTTGAAAGGCTACAATGAGCAGTTCTTC	CASSLKGYNEQFF
TRBV4-3	NA	NA	TRBJ2-3	TGCGCCAGCAGCCAAGATGTCCGAGCTTCCATGGCAGATACGCAGTATTTT	CASSQDVRASMADTQYF
TRBV7-2	NA	NA	TRBJ2-1	TGTGCCAGCAGCTGGGCGGACCCATCCTACAATGAGCAGTTCTTC	CASSWADPSYNEQFF
TRBV21-1	NA	NA	TRBJ1-2	TGTGCCAGCAGCAAAGAGGAGGGAGGGGCCTATGGCTACACCTTC	CASSKEEGGAYGYTF
TRBV10-3	NA	NA	TRBJ1-2	TGTGCCACCGGGACATCAAACTATGGCTACACCTTC	CATGTSNYGYTF
TRBV6-4	NA	NA	TRBJ1-2	TGTGCCAGCACAAAGGGACCAGGGGACTATGGCTACACCTTC	CASTKGPGDYGYTF
TRBV12-5	NA	NA	TRBJ1-2	TGTGCTAGTGGCAATTTAGGGTGGGATGGCTACACCTTC	CASGNLGWDGYTF
TRBV4-3	NA	TRBD1	TRBJ1-1	TGCGCCAGCAATGACCCCGCAGGGGGTACTGAAGCTTTCTTT	CASNDPAGGTEAFF
TRBV10-3	few	TRBD1	TRBJ1-6	TGTGCCATGAGCCCAGGGGGGCATTCACCCCTCCACTTT	CAMSPGGHSPLHF